The clone carrying this T cell receptor beta chain appeared a few times. Its matching antigen is unknown. MiXCR, applied by TCRdb to the 5' RACE reads, yields one record per CDR3 protein. The sample carries under 45,000 distinct CDR3 sequences, about 32% recorded once. Study results and caveats: Tumor memory CD4+ T cell TCR gene usage clustered with blood and lymph node memory CD4+ cells and lymph node naive CD4+ cells. Tumor Treg TCRs overlapped most with tumor naive CD4+ cells.

The memory fraction was CD4+CD45RO+CD25- cells. This receptor was obtained from a female donor with breast cancer. The sequenced sample consisted of tumor-infiltrating memory CD4+ T cells sorted from the breast tumor. The subset: memory CD4+ T cells, CD4+CD45RO+CD25-.

CDR3 amino acids: CASSQDSPLHF. The DNA for the CDR3 is TGTGCCAGCAGCCAAGATTCACCCCTCCACTTT. The J gene is TRBJ1-6, the V gene TRBV3-1; D unclear. V was cut by 0 bases and J by 9 bases, with 0 bases left in between. Germline CDR1 LGHDT, CDR2 YNNKEL (reference sequence). The CDR3 is 11 amino acids. Supplemented by reference TRBV3-1 and TRBJ1-6, the full variable domain reads DTAVSQTPKYLVTQMGNDKSIKCEQNLGHDTMYWYKQDSKKFLKIMFSYNNKELIINETVPNRFSPKSPDKAHLNLHINSLELGDSAVYFCASSQDSPLHFGNGTRLTVT.